The sequence of this TCR beta chain was determined in a study of T cell clonality in common variable immunodeficiency. This clone was picked up many times. The sequence runs out 3 residues before the end of the CDR3; the remainder is reconstructed from the germline J gene. Only in-frame clones appear in the TCRdb table, and some are missing; sequencing was by immunoSEQ multiplex PCR. The sample shows roughly 60,000 clones, none of them appearing just once. The germline gives CDR1 GTSNPN, CDR2 SVGIG (reference sequence). The CDR3 contains 18 residues. V was pared by 7 bases and J by 0 bases, with 24 bases between.

The sequence derives from a person aged 18 to 69 in good health. The chain uses TRBV30 and TRBJ2-2, with D possibly TRBD2 on 6 matching bases. Sequenced input: peripheral blood mononuclear cells. The CDR3 spells CASRGWDSGTANTGELFF. The CDR3 bases that were read are TGTGCCTCCCGCGGGTGGGACTCCGGGACTGCGAACACCGGGGAG.